This T cell receptor beta chain was retrieved from a study of human T cells and chemical hapten exposure. Study details: Across samples, TCR yields varied, mostly owing to small differences in pooled library volumes.

Time point given: pre-sensitization, week 0. Documented treatment: therapeutic diphenylcyclopropenone sensitization with weekly scalp DPC. TCRdb reanalysed the RACE reads using MiXCR and keeps one entry per CDR3 protein. The table includes approximately 180,000 distinct CDR3 sequences, approximately 31% detected once. The CDR3 runs 14 residues. The J segment lost 2 bases and the V segment lost 6 bases, leaving 5 bases of the junction unmatched. Germline V CDR1 and CDR2: DFQATT, SNEGSKA (reference sequence). The sample consisted of whole blood, taken in connection with sensitization to the hapten diphenylcyclopropenone (DPC). The clonotype was recovered from a woman in her 30s with alopecia areata. Some clones in this sample may be carry-over from other donors' samples. The chain combines TRBV20-1 with TRBJ1-5; TRBD1 matches at 9 bases. The CDR3 here is CSAVDRGGNQPQHF. Here the CDR3 DNA reads TGCAGTGCCGTCGACAGGGGGGGCAATCAGCCCCAGCATTTT.